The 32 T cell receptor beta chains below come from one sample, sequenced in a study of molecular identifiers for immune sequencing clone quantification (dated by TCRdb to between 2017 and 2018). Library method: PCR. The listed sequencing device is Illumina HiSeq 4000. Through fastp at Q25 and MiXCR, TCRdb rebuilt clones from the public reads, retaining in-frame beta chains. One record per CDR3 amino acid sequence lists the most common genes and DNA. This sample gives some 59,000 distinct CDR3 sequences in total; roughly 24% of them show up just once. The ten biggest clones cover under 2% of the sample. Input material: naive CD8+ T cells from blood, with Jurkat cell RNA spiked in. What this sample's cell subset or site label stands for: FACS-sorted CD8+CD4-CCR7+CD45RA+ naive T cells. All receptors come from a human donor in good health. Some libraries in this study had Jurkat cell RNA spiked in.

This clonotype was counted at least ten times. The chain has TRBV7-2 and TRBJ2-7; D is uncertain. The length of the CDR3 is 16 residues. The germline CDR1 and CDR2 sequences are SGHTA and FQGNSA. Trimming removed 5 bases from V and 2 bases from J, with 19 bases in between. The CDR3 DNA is TGTGCCAGCAGCCTCAGCACCGGGCCGGATCCCTACGAGCAGTACTTC. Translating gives CASSLSTGPDPYEQYF.

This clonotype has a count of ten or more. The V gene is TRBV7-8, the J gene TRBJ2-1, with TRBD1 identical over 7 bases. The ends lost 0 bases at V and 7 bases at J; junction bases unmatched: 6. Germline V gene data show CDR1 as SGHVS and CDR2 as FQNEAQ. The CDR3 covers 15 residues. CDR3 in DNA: TGTGCCAGCAGCTTAGCACAGGGGATCTTGAATGAGCAGTTCTTC. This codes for CASSLAQGILNEQFF.

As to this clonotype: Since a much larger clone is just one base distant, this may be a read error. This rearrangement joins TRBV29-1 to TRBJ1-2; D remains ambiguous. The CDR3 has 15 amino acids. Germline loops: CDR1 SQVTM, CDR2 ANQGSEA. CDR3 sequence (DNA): TGCAGCATTGAAGAACCCGCCCTAGGAAACTATGGCTACACCTTC. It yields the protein CSIEEPALGNYGYTF.

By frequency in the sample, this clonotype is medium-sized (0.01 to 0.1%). CDR3 protein: CASSYGGGQPQHF. In DNA, the CDR3 is TGTGCCAGCAGTTACGGGGGAGGTCAGCCCCAGCATTTT. The rearrangement links TRBV6-2 or TRBV6-3 to TRBJ1-5; a weak D match, TRBD1 (5 bases). CDR3 length equals 13 residues. Germline V gives CDR1 MNHEY, CDR2 SVGEGT. The V end was cut by 2 bases, the J end by 6 bases, with 8 bases between.

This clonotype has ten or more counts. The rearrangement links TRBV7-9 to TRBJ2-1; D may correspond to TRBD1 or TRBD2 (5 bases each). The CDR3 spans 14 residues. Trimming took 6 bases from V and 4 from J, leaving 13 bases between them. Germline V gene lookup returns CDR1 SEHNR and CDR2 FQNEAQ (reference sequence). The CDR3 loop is CASRQSGLYNEQFF. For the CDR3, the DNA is TGTGCCAGCAGGCAATCGGGGCTTTACAATGAGCAGTTCTTC.

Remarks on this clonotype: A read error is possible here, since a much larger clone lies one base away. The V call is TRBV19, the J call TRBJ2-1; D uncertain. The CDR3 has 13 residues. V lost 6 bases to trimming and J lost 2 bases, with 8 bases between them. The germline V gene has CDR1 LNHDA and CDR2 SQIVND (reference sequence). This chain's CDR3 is CASRSPAYNEQFF. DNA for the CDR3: TGTGCCAGTAGGTCGCCCGCCTACAATGAGCAGTTCTTC.

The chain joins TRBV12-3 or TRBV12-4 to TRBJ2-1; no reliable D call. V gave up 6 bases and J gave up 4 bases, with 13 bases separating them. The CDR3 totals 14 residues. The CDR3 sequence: CASSPFQRYNEQFF. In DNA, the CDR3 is TGTGCCAGCAGCCCGTTTCAGAGATACAATGAGCAGTTCTTC.

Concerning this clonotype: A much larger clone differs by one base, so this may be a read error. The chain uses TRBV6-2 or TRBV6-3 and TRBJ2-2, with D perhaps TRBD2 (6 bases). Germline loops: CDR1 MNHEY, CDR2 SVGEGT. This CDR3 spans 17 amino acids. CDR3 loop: CACSYPVWRGNTGELFF. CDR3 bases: TGTGCCTGCAGTTACCCGGTCTGGCGGGGGAACACCGGGGAGCTGTTTTTT.

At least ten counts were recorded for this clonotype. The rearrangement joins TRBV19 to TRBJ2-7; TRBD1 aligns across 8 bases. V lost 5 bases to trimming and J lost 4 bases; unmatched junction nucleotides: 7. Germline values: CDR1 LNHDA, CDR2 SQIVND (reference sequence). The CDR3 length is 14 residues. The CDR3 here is CASSFGQGRYEQYF. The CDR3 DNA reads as TGTGCCAGTAGTTTTGGACAGGGAAGGTACGAGCAGTACTTC. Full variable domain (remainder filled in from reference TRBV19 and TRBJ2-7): DGGITQSPKYLFRKEGQNVTLSCEQNLNHDAMYWYRQDPGQGLRLIYYSQIVNDFQKGDIAEGYSVSREKKESFPLTVTSAQKNPTAFYLCASSFGQGRYEQYFGPGTRLTVT.

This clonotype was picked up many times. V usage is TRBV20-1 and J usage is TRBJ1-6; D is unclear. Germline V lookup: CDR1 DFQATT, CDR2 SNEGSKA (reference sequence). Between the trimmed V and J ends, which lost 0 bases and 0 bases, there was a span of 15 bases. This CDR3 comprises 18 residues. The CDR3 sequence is CSARDLGWRGSYNSPLHF. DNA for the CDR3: TGCAGTGCTAGAGATCTAGGATGGCGGGGCTCCTATAATTCACCCCTCCACTTT.

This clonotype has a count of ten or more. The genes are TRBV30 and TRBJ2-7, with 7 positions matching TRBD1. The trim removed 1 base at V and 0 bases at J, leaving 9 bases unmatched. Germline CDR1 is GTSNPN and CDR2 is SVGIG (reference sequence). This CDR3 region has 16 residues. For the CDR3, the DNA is TGTGCCTGGAGTGAGCCCACAGGGGATAACTCCTACGAGCAGTACTTC. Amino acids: CAWSEPTGDNSYEQYF.

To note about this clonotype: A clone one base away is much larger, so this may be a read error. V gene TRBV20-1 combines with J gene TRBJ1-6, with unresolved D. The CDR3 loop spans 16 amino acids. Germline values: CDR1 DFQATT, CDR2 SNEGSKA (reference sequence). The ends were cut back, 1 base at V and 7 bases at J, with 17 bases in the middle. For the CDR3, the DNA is TGCAGTGCTAGAGCTTTGGCAGAGGGCTCAAATTCACCCCTCCACTTT. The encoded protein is CSARALAEGSNSPLHF.

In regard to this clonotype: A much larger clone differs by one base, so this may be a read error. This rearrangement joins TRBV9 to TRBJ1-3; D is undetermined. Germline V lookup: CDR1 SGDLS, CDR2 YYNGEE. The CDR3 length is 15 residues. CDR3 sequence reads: CAGSRASSSGNTIYF. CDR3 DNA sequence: TGTGCCGGCAGCCGGGCTTCCAGCTCTGGAAACACCATATATTTT.

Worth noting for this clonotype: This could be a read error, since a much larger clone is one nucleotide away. The CDR3 sequence is CASSFMPTYEQYF. The CDR3 nucleotides are TGTGCCAGCAGCTTTATGCCGACCTACGAGCAGTACTTC. This chain uses TRBV5-3 with TRBJ2-7, with D uncertain. TRBV5-3 is an ORF; its function is uncertain. The CDR3 totals 13 residues.

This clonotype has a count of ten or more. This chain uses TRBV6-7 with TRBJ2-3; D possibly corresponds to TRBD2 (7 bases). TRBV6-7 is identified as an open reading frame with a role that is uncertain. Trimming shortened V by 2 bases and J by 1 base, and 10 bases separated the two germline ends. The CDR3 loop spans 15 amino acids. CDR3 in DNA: TGTGCCAGCAGTTACAGGCGGGGGCGCACAGATACGCAGTATTTT. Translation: CASSYRRGRTDTQYF.

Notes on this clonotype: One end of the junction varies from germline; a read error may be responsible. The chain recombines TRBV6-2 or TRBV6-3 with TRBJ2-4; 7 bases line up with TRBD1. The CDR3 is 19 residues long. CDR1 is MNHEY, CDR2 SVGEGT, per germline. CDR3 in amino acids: CASGYPSRTGELAKNIQYF. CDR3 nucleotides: TGTGCCAGCGGTTACCCCTCTCGCACAGGGGAACTAGCCAAAAACATTCAGTACTTC.

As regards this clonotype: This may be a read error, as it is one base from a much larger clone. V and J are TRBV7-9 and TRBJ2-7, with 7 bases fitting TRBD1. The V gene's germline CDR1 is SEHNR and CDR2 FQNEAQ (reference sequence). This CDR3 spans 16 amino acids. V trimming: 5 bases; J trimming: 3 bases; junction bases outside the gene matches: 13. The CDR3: CASSHTGATQLYEQYF. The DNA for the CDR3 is TGTGCCAGCAGCCACACAGGGGCAACTCAACTCTACGAGCAGTACTTC.

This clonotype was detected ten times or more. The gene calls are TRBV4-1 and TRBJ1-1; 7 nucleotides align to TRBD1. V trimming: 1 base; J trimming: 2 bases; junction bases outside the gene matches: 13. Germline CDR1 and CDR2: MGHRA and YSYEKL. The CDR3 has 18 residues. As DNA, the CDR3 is TGCGCCAGCAGCCAAGCGGAAACACACAGGGGAAGTAACACTGAAGCTTTCTTT. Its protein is CASSQAETHRGSNTEAFF.

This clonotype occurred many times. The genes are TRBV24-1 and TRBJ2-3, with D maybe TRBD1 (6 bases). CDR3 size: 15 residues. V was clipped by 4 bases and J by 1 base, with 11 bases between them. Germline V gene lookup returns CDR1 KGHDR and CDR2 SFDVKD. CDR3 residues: CATSDIGGGTDTQYF. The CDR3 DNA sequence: TGTGCCACCAGTGACATAGGGGGAGGCACAGATACGCAGTATTTT.

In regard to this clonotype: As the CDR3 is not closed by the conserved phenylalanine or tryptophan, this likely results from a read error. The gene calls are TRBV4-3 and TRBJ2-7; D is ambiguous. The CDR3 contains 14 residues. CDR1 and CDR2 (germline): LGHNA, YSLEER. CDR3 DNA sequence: TGCGCCAGCCGCCAATTCGCCGGTACCTACGAGCAGTACTCC. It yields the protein CASRQFAGTYEQYS.

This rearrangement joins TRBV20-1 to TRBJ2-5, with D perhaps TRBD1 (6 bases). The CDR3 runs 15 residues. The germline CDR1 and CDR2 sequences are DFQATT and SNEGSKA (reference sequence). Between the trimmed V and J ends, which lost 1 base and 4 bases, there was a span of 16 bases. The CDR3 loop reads CSARGSQGSRETQYF. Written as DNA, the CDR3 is TGCAGTGCTAGAGGCTCTCAGGGGAGTCGAGAGACCCAGTACTTC.

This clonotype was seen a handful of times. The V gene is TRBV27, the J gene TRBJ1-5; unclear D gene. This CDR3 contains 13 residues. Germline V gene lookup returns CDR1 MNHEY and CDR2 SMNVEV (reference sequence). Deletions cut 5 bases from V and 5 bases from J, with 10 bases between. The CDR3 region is CASSPAHYQPQHF. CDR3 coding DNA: TGTGCCAGCAGTCCCGCCCACTATCAGCCCCAGCATTTT.

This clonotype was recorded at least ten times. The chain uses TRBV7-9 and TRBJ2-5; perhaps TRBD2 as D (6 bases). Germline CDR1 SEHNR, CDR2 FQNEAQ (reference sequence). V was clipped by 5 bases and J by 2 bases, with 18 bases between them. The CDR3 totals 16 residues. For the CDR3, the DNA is TGTGCCAGCAGCCCGACCCTTAGCGGAGGGCAAGAGACCCAGTACTTC. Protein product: CASSPTLSGGQETQYF.

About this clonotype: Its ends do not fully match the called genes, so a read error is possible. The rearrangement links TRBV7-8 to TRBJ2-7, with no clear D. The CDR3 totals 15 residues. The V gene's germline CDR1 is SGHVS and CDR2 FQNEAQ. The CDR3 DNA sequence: TGTGCCCGCAGCTTTTATGACATTCTTTCCTACGCGCAGTACTTC. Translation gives CARSFYDILSYAQYF. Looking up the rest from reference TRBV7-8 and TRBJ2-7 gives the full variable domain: GAGVSQSPRYKVAKRGQDVALRCDPISGHVSLFWYQQALGQGPEFLTYFQNEAQLDKSGLPSDRFFAERPEGSVSTLKIQRTQQEDSAVYLCARSFYDILSYAQYFGPGTRLTVT.

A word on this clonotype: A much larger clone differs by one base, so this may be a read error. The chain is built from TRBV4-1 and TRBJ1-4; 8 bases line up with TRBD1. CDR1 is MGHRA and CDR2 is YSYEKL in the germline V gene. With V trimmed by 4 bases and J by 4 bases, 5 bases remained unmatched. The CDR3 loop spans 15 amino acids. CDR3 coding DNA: TGCGCCAGCAGCCCACCGACAGGGGTTAATGAAAAACTGTTTTTT. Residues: CASSPPTGVNEKLFF.

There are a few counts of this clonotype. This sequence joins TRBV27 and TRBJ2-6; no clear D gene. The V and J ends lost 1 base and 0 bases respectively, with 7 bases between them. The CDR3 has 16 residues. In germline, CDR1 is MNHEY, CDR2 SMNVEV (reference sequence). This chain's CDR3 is CASSLLAPSGANVLTF. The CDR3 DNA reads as TGTGCCAGCAGTTTATTGGCGCCCTCTGGGGCCAACGTCCTGACTTTC.

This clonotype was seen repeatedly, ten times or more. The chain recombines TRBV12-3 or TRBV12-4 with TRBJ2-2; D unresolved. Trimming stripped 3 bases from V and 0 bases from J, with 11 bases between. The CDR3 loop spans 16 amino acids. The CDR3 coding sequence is TGTGCCAGCAGTTTGGTCCCCAGGTCGAACACCGGGGAGCTGTTTTTT. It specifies CASSLVPRSNTGELFF.

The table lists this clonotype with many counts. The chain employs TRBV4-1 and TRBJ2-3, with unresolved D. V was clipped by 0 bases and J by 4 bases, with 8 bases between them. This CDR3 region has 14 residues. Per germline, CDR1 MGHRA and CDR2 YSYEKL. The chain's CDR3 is CASSQEGYADTQYF. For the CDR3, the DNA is TGCGCCAGCAGCCAAGAGGGGTATGCAGATACGCAGTATTTT.

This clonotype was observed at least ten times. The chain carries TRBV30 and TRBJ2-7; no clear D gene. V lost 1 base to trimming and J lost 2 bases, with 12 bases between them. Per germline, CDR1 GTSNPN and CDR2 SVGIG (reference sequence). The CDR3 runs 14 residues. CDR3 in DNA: TGTGCCTGGAGTGCTGTAGAGAGCACCTACGAGCAGTACTTC. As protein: CAWSAVESTYEQYF.

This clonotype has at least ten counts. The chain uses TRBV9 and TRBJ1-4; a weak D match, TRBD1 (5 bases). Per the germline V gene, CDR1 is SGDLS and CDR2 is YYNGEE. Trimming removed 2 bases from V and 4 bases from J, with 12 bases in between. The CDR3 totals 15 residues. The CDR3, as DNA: TGTGCCAGCAGCGTTTCTGACAGTCGTAATGAAAAACTGTTTTTT. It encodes CASSVSDSRNEKLFF.

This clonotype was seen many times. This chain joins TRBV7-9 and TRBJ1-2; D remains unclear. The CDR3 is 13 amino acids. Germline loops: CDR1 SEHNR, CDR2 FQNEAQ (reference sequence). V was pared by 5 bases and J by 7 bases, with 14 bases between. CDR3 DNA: TGTGCCAGCAGCCCCCCGCGTGGTCTTGGCTACACCTTC. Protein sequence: CASSPPRGLGYTF.

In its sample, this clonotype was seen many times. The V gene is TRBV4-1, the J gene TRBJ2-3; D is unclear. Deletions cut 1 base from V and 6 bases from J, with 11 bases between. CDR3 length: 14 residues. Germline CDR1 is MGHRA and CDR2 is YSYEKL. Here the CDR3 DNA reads TGCGCCAGCAGCCAAGTTTTGGGAAAGGATACGCAGTATTTT. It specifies CASSQVLGKDTQYF.